This T cell receptor beta chain came from a study of blood T cell repertoires in COVID-19. Profiled with immunoSEQ multiplex PCR; TCRdb holds only in-frame clones, not every one. In the table there are approximately 460,000 clones, roughly nine tenths of which are singletons. J was trimmed by 8 bases and V by 7 bases; bases with no gene match: 7. The CDR3 covers 11 residues. Germline V gives CDR1 GTSNPN, CDR2 SVGIG (reference sequence). Sequenced sample: peripheral blood. This TCR was sampled from a man younger than 35 with COVID-19, enrolled during active disease. This chain connects TRBV30 to TRBJ1-1; 7 positions match TRBD1. The CDR3 protein is CAYTGVGEAFF. CDR3 DNA: TGTGCCTACACAGGGGTGGGCGAAGCTTTCTTT.